A few counts support the clone carrying this TCR beta chain. These data originate in a study of HIV-infected patients and healthy controls. Germline V lookup: CDR1 SNHLY, CDR2 FYNNEI. The length of the CDR3 is 13 residues. V was pared by 6 bases and J by 3 bases, with 11 bases between. TCRdb recomputed calls from the 5' RACE reads with MiXCR, one row per CDR3 protein. The table lists approximately 67,000 distinct CDR3 sequences, approximately 15% of them singletons. This sequence joins TRBV2 and TRBJ2-5, with D tentatively TRBD2 (6 bases). The sequence was collected from a human donor in good health. The specimen was CD4+ T cells from blood. CDR3 DNA sequence: TGTGCCAGCAGGTCCGGGGGAAAAGAGACCCAGTACTTC. Translating it yields CASRSGGKETQYF.